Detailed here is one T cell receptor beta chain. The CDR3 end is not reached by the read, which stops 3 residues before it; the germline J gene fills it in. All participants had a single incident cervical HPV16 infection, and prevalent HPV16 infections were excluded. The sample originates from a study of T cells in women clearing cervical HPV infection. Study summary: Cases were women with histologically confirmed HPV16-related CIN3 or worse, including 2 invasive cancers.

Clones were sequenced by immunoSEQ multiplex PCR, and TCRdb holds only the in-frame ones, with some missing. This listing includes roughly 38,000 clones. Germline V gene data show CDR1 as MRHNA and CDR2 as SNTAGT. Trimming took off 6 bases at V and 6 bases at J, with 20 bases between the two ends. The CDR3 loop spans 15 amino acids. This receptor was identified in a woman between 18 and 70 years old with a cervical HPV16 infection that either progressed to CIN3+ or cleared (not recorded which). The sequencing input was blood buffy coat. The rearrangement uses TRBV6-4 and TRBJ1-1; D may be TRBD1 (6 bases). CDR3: CASSPGGRVGAEAFF. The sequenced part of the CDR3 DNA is TGTGCCAGCAGCCCTGGGGGCAGGGTCGGCGCTGAA.